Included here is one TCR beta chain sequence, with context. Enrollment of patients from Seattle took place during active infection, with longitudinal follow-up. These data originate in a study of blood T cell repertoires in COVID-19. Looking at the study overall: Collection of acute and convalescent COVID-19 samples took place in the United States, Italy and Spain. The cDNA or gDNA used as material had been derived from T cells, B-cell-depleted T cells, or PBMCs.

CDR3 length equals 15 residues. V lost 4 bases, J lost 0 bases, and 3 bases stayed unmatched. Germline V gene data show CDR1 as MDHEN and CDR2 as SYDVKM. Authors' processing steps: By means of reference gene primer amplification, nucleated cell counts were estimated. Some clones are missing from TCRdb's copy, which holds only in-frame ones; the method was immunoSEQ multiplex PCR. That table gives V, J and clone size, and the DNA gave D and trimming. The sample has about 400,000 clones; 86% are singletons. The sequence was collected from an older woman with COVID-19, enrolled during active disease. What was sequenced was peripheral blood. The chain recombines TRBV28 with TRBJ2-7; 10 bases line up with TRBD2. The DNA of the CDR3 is TGTGCCAGCAGTTCACTAGCGGGGCTCTCCTACGAGCAGTACTTC. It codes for CASSSLAGLSYEQYF.